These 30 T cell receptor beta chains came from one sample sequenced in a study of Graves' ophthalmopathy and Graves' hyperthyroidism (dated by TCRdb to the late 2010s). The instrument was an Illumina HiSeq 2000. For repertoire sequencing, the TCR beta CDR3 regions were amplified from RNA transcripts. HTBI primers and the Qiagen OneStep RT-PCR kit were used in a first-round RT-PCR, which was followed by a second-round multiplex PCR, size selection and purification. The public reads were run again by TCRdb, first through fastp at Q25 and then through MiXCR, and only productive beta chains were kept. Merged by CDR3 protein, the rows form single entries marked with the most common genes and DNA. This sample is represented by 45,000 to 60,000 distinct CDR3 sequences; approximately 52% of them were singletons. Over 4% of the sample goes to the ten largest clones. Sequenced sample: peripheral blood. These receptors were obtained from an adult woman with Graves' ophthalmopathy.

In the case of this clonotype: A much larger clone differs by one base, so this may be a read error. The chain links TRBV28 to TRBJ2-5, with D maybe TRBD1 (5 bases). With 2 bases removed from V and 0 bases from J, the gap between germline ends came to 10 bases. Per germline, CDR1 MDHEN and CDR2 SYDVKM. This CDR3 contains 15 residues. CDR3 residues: CASSLISRDQETQYF. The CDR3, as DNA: TGTGCCAGCAGTTTAATCAGCAGGGACCAAGAGACCCAGTACTTC.

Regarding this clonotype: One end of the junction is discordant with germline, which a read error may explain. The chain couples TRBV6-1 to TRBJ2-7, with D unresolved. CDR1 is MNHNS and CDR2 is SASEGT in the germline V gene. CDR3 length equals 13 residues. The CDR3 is CASCDDVSGEQYF. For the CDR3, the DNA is TGTGCCAGCTGTGATGATGTATCTGGCGAGCAGTACTTC.

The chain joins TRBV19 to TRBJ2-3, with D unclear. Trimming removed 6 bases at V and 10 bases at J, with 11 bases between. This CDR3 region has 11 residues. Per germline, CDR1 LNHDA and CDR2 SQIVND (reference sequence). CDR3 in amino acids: CASSPPNAQYF. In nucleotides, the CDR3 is TGTGCCAGTAGCCCCCCAAATGCGCAGTATTTT.

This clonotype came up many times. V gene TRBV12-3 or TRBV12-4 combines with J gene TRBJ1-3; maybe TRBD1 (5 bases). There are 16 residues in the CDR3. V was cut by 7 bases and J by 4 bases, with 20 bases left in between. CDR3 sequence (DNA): TGTGCCAGCACCGATCTCGGAGGGACGAAAGGAAACACCATATATTTT. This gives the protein CASTDLGGTKGNTIYF.

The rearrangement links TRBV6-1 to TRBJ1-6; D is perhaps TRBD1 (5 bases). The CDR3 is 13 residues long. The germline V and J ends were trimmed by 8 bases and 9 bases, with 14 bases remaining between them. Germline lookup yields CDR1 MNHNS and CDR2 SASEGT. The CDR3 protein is CASYDSHASPLHF. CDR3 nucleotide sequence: TGTGCCAGCTACGACAGTCACGCTTCACCCCTCCACTTT.

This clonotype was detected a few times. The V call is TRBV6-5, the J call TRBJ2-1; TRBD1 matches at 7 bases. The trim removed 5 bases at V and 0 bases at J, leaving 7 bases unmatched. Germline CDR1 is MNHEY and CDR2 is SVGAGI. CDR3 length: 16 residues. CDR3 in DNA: TGTGCCAGCAGTCCGAGGGGGCAGAGCTCCTACAATGAGCAGTTCTTC. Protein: CASSPRGQSSYNEQFF.

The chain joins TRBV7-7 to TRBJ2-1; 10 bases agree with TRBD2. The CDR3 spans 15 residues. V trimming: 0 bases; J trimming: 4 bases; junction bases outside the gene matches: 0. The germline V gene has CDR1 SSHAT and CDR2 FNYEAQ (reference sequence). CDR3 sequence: CASSLALAGYNEQFF. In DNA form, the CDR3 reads TGTGCCAGCAGCTTAGCACTAGCGGGGTACAATGAGCAGTTCTTC.

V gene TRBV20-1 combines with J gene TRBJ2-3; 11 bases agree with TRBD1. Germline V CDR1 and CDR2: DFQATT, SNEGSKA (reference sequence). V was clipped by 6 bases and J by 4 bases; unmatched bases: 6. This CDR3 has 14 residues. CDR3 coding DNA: TGCAGTGCATCCGGGACAGGGGGTTCAGATACGCAGTATTTT. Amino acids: CSASGTGGSDTQYF.

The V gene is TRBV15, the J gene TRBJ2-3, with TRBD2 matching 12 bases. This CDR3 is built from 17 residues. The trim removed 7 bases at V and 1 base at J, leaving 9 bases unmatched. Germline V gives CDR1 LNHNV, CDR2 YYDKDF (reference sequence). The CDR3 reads CATTGWTSGTGTDTQYF. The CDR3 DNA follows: TGTGCCACCACCGGGTGGACTAGCGGGACCGGCACAGATACGCAGTATTTT.

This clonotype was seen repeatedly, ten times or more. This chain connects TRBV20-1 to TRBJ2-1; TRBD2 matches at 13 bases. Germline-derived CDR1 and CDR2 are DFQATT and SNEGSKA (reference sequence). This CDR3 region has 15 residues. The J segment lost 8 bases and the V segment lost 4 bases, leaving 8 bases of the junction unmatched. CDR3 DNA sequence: TGCAGTGCTAATCCGAGGACTAGCGGGAGCTATGAGCAGTTCTTC. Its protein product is CSANPRTSGSYEQFF.

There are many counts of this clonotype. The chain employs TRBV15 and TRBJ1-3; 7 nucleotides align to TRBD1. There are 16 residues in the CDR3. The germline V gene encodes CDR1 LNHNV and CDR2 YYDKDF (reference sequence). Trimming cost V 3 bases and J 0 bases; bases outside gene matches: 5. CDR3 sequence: CATSSGDRNSGNTIYF. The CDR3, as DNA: TGTGCCACCAGCAGTGGGGACAGAAACTCTGGAAACACCATATATTTT. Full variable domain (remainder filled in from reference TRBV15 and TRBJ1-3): DAMVIQNPRYQVTQFGKPVTLSCSQTLNHNVMYWYQQKSSQAPKLLFHYYDKDFNNEADTPDNFQSRRPNTSFCFLDIRSPGLGDTAMYLCATSSGDRNSGNTIYFGEGSWLTVV.

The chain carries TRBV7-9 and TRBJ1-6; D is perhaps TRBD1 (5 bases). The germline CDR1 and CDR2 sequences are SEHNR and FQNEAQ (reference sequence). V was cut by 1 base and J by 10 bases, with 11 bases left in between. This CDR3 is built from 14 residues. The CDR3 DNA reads TGTGCCAGCAGCTTAGGGGGGGTCGGGTCACCCCTCCACTTT. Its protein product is CASSLGGVGSPLHF.

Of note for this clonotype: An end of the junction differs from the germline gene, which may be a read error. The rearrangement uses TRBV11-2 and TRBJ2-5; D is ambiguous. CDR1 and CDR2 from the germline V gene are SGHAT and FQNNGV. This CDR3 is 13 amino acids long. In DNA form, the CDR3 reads TGTGTCAGCAGCCCTCCCACCGAAGAGACCCAGTACTTC. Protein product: CVSSPPTEETQYF.

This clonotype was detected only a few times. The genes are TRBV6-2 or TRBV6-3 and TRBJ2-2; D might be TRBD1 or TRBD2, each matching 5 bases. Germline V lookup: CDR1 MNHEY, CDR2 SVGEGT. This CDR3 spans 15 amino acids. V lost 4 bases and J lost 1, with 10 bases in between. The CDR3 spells CASSSPRGNTGELFF. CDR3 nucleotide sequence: TGTGCCAGCAGTTCCCCGAGGGGGAACACCGGGGAGCTGTTTTTT.

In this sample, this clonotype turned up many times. The CDR3 sequence: CASSPTSGTDTQYF. CDR3 DNA: TGTGCCAGCAGCCCCACTAGCGGAACAGATACGCAGTATTTT. V is TRBV11-3 and J is TRBJ2-3, with 8 positions matching TRBD2. Germline loops: CDR1 SGHNT, CDR2 YENEEA. The CDR3 has 14 residues. The J segment lost 3 bases and the V segment lost 5 bases, leaving 4 bases of the junction unmatched.

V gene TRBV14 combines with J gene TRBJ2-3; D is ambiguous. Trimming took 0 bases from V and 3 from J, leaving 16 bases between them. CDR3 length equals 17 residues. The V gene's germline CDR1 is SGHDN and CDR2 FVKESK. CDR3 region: CASSQDHRDEITDTQYF. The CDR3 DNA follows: TGTGCCAGCAGCCAAGACCACCGAGATGAGATAACAGATACGCAGTATTTT.

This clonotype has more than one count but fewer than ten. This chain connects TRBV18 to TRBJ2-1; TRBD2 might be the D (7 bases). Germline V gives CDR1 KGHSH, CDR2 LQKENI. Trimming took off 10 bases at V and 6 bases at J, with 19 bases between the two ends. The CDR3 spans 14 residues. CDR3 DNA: TGTGCCACCTCGGGGGCGGGAGAAGGCAATGAGCAGTTCTTC. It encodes CATSGAGEGNEQFF.

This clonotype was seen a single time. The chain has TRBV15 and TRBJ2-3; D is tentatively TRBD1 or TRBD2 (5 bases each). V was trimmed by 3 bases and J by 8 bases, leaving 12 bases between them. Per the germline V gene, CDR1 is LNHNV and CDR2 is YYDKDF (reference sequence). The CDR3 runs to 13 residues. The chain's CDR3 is CATSSEGPGTQYF. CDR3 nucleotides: TGTGCCACCAGCAGTGAGGGACCGGGTACGCAGTATTTT.

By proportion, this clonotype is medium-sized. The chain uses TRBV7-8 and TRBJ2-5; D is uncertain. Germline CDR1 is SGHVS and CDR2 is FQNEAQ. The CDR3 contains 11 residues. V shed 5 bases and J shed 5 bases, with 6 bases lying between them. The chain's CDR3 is CASSTRETQYF. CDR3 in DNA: TGTGCCAGCAGCACCCGGGAGACCCAGTACTTC.

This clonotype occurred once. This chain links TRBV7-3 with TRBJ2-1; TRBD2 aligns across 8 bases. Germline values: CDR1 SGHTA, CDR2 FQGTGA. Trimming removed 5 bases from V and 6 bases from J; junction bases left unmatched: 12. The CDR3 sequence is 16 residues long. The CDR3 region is CASSRHPGTRINEQFF. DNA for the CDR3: TGTGCCAGCAGCCGACACCCCGGGACTAGGATCAATGAGCAGTTCTTC.

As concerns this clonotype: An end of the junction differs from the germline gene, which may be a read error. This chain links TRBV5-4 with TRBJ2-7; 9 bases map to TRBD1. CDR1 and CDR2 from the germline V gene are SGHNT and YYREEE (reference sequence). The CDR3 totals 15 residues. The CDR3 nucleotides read TGCGCCAGCAGCTGGGGACAGGGCGTTTCCTACGAGGAGTACTTC. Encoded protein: CASSWGQGVSYEEYF.

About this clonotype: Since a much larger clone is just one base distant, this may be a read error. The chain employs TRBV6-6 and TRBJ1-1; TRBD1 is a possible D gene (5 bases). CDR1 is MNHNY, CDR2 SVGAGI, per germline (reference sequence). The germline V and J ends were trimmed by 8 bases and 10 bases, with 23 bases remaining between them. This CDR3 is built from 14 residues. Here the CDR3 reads CASGTSGQSMRAFF. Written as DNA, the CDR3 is TGTGCCAGCGGGACCTCCGGGCAGTCCATGAGAGCTTTCTTT.

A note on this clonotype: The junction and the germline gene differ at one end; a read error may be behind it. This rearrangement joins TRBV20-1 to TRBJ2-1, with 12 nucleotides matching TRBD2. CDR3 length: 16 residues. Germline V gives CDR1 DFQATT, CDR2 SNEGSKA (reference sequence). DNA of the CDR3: TGCAGTGCTCCAAGACTAGCGGGAGTGGCAATGGGTGAGCAGTCCTTC. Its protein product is CSAPRLAGVAMGEQSF.

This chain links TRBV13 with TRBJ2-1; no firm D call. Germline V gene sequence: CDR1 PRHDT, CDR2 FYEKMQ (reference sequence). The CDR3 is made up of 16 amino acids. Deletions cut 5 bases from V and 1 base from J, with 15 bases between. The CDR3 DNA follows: TGTGCCAGCAGCCGCGCGTCGGACGCATCCTACAATGAGCAGTTCTTC. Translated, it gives CASSRASDASYNEQFF.

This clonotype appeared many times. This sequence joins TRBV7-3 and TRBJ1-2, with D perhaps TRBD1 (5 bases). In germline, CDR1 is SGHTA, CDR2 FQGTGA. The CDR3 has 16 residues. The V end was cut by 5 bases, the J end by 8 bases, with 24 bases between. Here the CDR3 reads CASSQTFGVSQGGYTF. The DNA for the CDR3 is TGTGCCAGCAGCCAAACCTTCGGAGTTTCCCAGGGAGGCTACACCTTC. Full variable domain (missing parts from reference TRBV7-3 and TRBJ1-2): GAGVSQTPSNKVTEKGKYVELRCDPISGHTALYWYRQSLGQGPEFLIYFQGTGAADDSGLPNDRFFAVRPEGSVSTLKIQRTERGDSAVYLCASSQTFGVSQGGYTFGSGTRLTVV.

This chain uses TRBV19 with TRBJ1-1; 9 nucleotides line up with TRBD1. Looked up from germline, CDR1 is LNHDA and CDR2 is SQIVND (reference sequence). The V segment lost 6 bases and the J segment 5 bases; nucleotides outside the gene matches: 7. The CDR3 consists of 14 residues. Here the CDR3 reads CASRRDRVETEAFF. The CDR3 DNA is TGTGCCAGTAGGCGGGACAGGGTGGAAACTGAAGCTTTCTTT.

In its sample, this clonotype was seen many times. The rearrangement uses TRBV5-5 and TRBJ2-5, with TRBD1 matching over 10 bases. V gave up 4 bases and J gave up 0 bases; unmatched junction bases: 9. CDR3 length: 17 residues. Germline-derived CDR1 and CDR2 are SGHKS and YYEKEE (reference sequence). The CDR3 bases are TGTGCCAGCAGCCAGACAGGGGGCGAACTCCACCAAGAGACCCAGTACTTC. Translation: CASSQTGGELHQETQYF.

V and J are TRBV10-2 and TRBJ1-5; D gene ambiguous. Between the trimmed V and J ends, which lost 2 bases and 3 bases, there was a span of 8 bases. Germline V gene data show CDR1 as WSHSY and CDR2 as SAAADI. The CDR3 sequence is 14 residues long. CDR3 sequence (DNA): TGCGCCAGCAGTGAGATACAGATCAATCAGCCCCAGCATTTT. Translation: CASSEIQINQPQHF.

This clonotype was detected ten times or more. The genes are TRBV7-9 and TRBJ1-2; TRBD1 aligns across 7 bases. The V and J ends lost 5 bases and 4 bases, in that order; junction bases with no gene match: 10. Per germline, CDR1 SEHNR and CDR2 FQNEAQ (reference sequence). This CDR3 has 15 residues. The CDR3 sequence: CASSHLRDSTYGYTF. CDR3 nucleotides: TGTGCCAGCAGCCACCTGAGGGACAGTACCTATGGCTACACCTTC.

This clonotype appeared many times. For the CDR3, the DNA is TGTGCCAGCCGTGGGGGACTAGCGGGGCGCACCTACGAGCAGTACTTC. Translated, it gives CASRGGLAGRTYEQYF. This sequence joins TRBV6-1 and TRBJ2-7, with TRBD2 matching over 13 bases. V lost 8 bases, J lost 2 bases, and 9 bases stayed unmatched. Germline V gene lookup returns CDR1 MNHNS and CDR2 SASEGT. The CDR3 runs to 16 residues.